This record concerns one T cell receptor beta chain sequence. CDR3 length: 12 amino acids. Trimming pared 4 bases from V and 5 bases from J, leaving 12 bases between. CDR1 is SQVTM, CDR2 ANQGSEA, per germline. The data stem from a study of response to subunit inactivated influenza vaccine. Each CDR3 protein gets one entry after TCRdb re-called the RT-PCR reads with MiXCR. Of hundreds of thousands of distinct CDR3 sequences listed, approximately 15% are singletons. The V call is TRBV29-1, the J call TRBJ2-7; TRBD2 might be the D (5 bases). The receptor comes from a man in his fifties or sixties who received an inactivated influenza vaccine. The specimen was PBMCs from blood, collected around 15 days before vaccination. The CDR3 region has the DNA TGCAGCGTTGTGCTCATGCGGGACGAGCAGTACTTC. It specifies CSVVLMRDEQYF.